This T cell receptor (beta chain) was observed in a study of OX40 agonist ivuxolimab in advanced cancers. Overall study context: Males comprised roughly four fifths of the group, whose mean age was roughly 64 years (range roughly 20 to 85). Findings and limits, study-wide: Expanded clones were, on average, more numerous in CD8+ T cells than in CD4+. With doses of 0.1 to 3.0 mg/kg, CD4+ and CD8+ blood T cells had undergone clonal expansion by week 6.

Method: immunoSEQ multiplex PCR; TCRdb's copy keeps in-frame clones and lacks some. The repertoire includes tens of thousands of clones, 80% to 90% of them detected once, and 2.8% sits in the top ten. Turning to this clone: Its antigen is unknown.

The germline V gene encodes CDR1 SNHLY and CDR2 FYNNEI. The CDR3 consists of 14 residues. J was trimmed by 7 bases and V by 6 bases; bases with no gene match: 7. The chain combines TRBV2 with TRBJ1-1, with TRBD1 matching over 11 bases. The TCR originated in an adult with an advanced solid tumor such as melanoma, head and neck, liver or kidney cancer. Here the sequenced sample was CD4+ or CD8+ T cells sorted from blood, taken in a trial of the OX40 agonist ivuxolimab. CDR3 residues: CASRIAGTGGEAFF. CDR3 DNA: TGTGCCAGCAGGATTGCCGGGACAGGGGGTGAAGCTTTCTTT.